The T cell receptor beta chain described here comes from a study of blood T cells in healthy people across ages (dated by TCRdb to the mid-2010s). Looking at the study overall: In model experiments, template switching captured about one uniquely barcoded TCR beta cDNA molecule for every two T cells. Age-related changes in TCR beta repertoire diversity were measured in the study by deep sequencing normalized with unique cDNA molecular identifiers. Two additional independent replicas of 1 million unique cDNA reads from the same blood draw were analyzed for two donors (one aged 18 to 30 and one aged 80 or older). Donors were grouped into four age groups: young (average approximately 16 years), middle-aged (39), aged (around 60) and long-lived (about 82). Donors of different ages were randomly distributed across sequencing lanes to avoid experimental bias. General conclusions and limits of the study: Observed TCR beta diversity per million T cells fell roughly linearly with age, and a significant reduction was already apparent by age roughly 40. The percentage of naive T cells measured by flow cytometry correlated strongly with observed TCR beta diversity. Estimates of total diversity from one million sequenced T cells were regarded as lower bounds and underestimates. Compared with the aged group, the long-lived group had more naive CD4+ T cells, fewer expanded clones and increased TCR diversity, a pattern suggesting age selection. Bulk unsorted PBMC profiling prevented conclusive comparison of naive and antigen-experienced compartments. Because the CMV infection status of the donors was unknown, age-related changes in expanded clonotypes may potentially have been confounded.

Libraries were prepared through 5' RACE. Sequencing was carried out with an Illumina HiSeq 2500. A second roughly 7 to 11 cycle PCR used a sample-barcoded 5' primer and a J-beta primer mix. A unique molecular identifier was introduced onto each TCR beta cDNA molecule by a template-switch 5' adaptor carrying 12 random nucleotides. Each sample yielded at least 3 million CDR3-containing paired-end reads. First-strand cDNA was synthesized from all RNA with the Mint cDNA synthesis kit, primed by a TRBC-specific oligonucleotide. After uracil-DNA glycosylase treatment, a first 18-cycle PCR used universal primers M1SS and BC2_uni_R on all cDNA. The original pipeline was this. Normalization of each sample was performed by random selection of 1 million high-quality reads, each carrying a distinct molecular identifier. Instead of being binned into consensus sequences, reads with shared molecular identifiers were discarded. MiTCR, run with a Q25 quality threshold and the strictest error-elimination algorithm, handled CDR3 identification, clonotype clustering and error correction. A nonparametric unseen species model with Euler transformation was used to estimate lower-bound total TCR beta diversity. TCRdb reprocessed the public reads (quality trimming at Q25 with fastp, clone calling with MiXCR) and kept in-frame beta chains. Merged by CDR3 protein, the rows form single entries marked with the most common genes and DNA. TCRdb, not the original authors, processed these V and J calls. This sample gives over 1,300,000 distinct CDR3 sequences in total; 45% to 70% of them show up just once. The leading ten clones occupy about 6.3% of the sample.

Between the V and J ends, shortened by 5 bases and 2 bases respectively, the junction contains 14 bases. Including the terminal cysteine and phenylalanine, the CDR3 comprises 15 residues. Kept here is only the CDR3 DNA, which spans 45 bases and is read in frame from base 1. The germline V gene encodes CDR1 SEHNR and CDR2 FQNEAQ (reference sequence). Note on this clonotype: Its antigen is not yet known. No qualities accompany the bases; no much larger clone lies one base away.

Donors were approximately 42 systemically healthy Caucasian individuals from Russia aged roughly 6 to 90 years. Approximately 9 milliliters of peripheral blood were collected from each donor into EDTA-treated Vacutainer tubes. PBMCs were isolated by Ficoll-Paque density-gradient centrifugation, with at least 6.5 million obtained per sample. Total RNA, at least 6 micrograms per sample, was extracted from PBMCs with Trizol reagent. For every donor, an aliquot of PBMCs went through flow cytometry to measure the percentages of naive CD45RAhigh/CD27high T cells. The source of this sequence is a man younger than 35 in good health. The rearranged segments are TRBV7-9 and TRBJ2-3; a weak D assignment points to TRBD1 (6 bases agree). The specimen sequenced was blood. The nucleotide sequence is TGTGCCAGCAGCGCCTCACAGGGATCCACAGATACGCAGTATTTT. It translates to CASSASQGSTDTQYF.